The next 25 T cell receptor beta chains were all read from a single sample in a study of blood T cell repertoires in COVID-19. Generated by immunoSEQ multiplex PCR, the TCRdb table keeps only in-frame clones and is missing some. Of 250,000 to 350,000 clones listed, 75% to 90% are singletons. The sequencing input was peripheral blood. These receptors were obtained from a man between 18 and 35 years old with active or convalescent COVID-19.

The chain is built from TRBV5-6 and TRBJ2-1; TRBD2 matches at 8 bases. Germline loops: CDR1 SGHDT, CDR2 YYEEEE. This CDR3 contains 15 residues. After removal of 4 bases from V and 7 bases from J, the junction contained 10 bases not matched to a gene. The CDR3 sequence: CASSLRGAGPNEQFF. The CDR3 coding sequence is TGTGCCAGCAGCCTGCGGGGGGCAGGGCCGAATGAGCAGTTCTTC. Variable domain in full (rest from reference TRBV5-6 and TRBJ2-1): DAGVTQSPTHLIKTRGQQVTLRCSPKSGHDTVSWYQQALGQGPQFIFQYYEEEERQRGNFPDRFSGHQFPNYSSELNVNALLLGDSALYLCASSLRGAGPNEQFFGPGTRLTVL.

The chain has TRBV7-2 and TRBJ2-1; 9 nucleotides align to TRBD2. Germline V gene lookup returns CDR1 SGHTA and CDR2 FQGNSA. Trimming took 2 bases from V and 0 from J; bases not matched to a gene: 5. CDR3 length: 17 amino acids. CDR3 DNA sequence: TGTGCCAGCAGCTTAAATAGCGGGGGAGGCTCCTACAATGAGCAGTTCTTC. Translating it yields CASSLNSGGGSYNEQFF.

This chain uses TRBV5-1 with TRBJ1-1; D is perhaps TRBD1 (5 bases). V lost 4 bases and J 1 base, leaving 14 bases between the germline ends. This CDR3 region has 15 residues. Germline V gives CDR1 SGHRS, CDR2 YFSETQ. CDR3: CASSSRHGGNTEAFF. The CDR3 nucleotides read TGCGCCAGCAGCAGCCGACACGGGGGGAACACTGAAGCTTTCTTT.

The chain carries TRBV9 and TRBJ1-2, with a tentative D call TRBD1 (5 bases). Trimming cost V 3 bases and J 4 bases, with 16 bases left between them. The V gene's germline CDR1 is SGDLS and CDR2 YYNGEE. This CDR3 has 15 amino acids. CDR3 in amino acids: CASSARSDNRYGYTF. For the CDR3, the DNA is TGTGCCAGCAGCGCCCGTTCGGACAACCGCTATGGCTACACCTTC.

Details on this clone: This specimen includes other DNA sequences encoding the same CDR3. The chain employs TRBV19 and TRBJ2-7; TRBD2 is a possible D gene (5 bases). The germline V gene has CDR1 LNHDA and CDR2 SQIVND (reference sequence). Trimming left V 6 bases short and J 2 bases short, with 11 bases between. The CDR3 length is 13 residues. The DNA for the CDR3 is TGTGCCAGTAGCCAGACGGGGACCTACGAGCAGTACTTC. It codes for CASSQTGTYEQYF. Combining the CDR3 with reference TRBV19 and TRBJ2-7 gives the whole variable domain DGGITQSPKYLFRKEGQNVTLSCEQNLNHDAMYWYRQDPGQGLRLIYYSQIVNDFQKGDIAEGYSVSREKKESFPLTVTSAQKNPTAFYLCASSQTGTYEQYFGPGTRLTVT.

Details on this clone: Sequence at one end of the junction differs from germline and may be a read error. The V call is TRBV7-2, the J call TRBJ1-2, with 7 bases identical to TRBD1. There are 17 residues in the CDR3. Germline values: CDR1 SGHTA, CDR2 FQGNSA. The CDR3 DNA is TGTGCGAGCACCCGTCCCCGGGGACAGCCAGCTAACTATGGCTACACCTTC. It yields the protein CASTRPRGQPANYGYTF.

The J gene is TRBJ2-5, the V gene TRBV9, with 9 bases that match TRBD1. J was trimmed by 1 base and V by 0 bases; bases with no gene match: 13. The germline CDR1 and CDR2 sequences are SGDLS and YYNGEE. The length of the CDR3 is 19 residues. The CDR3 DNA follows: TGTGCCAGCAGCGTAGCTACGTATGTGGGGACAGGGATCCAAGAGACCCAGTACTTC. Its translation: CASSVATYVGTGIQETQYF.

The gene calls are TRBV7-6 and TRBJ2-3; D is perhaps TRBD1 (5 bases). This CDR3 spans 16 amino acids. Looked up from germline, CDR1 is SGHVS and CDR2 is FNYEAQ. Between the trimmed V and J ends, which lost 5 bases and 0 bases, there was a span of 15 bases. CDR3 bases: TGTGCCAGCAGCCCCCTAGGGGCGCCCAGCACAGATACGCAGTATTTT. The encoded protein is CASSPLGAPSTDTQYF.

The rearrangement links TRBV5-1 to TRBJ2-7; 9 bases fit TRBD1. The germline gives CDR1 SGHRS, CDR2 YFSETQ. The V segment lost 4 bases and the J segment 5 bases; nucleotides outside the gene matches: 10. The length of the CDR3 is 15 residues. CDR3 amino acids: CASSQTDRGAHEQYF. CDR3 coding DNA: TGCGCCAGCAGCCAAACGGACAGGGGAGCCCACGAGCAGTACTTC.

The CDR3 region has the DNA TGTGCCACGGGACAGTTAACTGGTACGCAGTATTTT. Translated, it gives CATGQLTGTQYF. V gene TRBV19 combines with J gene TRBJ2-3; 7 bases agree with TRBD1. Germline loops: CDR1 LNHDA, CDR2 SQIVND (reference sequence). V dropped 10 bases and J dropped 8; count of bases not matched to a gene: 9. The CDR3 is made up of 12 amino acids.

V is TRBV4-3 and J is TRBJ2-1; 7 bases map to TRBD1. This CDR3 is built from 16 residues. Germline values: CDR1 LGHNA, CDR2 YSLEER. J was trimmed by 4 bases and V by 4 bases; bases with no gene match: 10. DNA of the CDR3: TGCGCCAGCAGCCGCAGACAGGGTCCTGGGTACAATGAGCAGTTCTTC. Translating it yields CASSRRQGPGYNEQFF.

CDR3 DNA: TGCGCCAGCAGTGAGGTAGCTGGAGATACGCAGTATTTT. This gives the protein CASSEVAGDTQYF. The chain joins TRBV10-1 to TRBJ2-3; no definite D call. Germline V gene data show CDR1 as WNHNN and CDR2 as SYGVQD (reference sequence). The CDR3 spans 13 residues. V lost 2 bases, J lost 5 bases, and 8 bases lay in between.

CDR3 sequence (DNA): TGTGCCAGCAGTTTATTCAGGGGTGATACGCAGTATTTT. Amino acids: CASSLFRGDTQYF. This sequence joins TRBV12-3 or TRBV12-4 and TRBJ2-3; tentatively, D is TRBD1 (6 bases). V shed 2 bases and J shed 6 bases, with 9 bases lying between them. This CDR3 region has 13 residues.

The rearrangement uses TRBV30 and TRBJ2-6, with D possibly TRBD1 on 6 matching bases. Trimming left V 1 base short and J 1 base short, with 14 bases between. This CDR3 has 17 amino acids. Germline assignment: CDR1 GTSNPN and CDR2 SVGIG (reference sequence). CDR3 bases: TGTGCCTGGAGTGGGACCACAGGGTCTTCTGGGGCCAACGTCCTGACTTTC. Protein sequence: CAWSGTTGSSGANVLTF.

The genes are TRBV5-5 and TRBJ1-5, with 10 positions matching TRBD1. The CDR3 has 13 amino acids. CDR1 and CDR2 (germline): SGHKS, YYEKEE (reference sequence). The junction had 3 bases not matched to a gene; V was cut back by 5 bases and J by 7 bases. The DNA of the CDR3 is TGTGCCAGCAGTACGGGACAGGGGCAGCCCCAGCATTTT. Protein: CASSTGQGQPQHF. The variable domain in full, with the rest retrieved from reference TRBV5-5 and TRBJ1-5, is DAGVTQSPTHLIKTRGQQVTLRCSPISGHKSVSWYQQVLGQGPQFIFQYYEKEERGRGNFPDRFSARQFPNYSSELNVNALLLGDSALYLCASSTGQGQPQHFGDGTRLSIL.

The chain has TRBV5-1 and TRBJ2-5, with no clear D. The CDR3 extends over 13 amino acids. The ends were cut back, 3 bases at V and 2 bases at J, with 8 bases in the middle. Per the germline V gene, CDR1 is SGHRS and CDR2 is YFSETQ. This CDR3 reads CASSYQRQETQYF. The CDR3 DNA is TGCGCCAGCAGCTATCAGCGACAAGAGACCCAGTACTTC.

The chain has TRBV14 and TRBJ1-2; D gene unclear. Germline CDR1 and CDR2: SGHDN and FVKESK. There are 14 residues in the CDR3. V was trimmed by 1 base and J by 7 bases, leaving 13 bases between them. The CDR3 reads CASSQVHATSGYTF. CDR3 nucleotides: TGTGCCAGCAGCCAAGTACATGCGACAAGTGGCTACACCTTC.

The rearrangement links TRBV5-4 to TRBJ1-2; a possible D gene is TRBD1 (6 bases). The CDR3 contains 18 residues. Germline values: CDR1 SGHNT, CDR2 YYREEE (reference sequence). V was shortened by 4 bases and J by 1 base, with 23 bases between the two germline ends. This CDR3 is CASSPVGAWGRVNYGYTF. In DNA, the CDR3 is TGTGCCAGCAGCCCGGTGGGGGCTTGGGGACGGGTTAACTATGGCTACACCTTC.

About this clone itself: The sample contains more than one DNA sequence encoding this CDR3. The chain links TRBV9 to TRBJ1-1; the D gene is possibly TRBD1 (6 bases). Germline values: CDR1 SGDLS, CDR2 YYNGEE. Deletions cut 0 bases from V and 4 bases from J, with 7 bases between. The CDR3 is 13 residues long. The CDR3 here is CASSVEGGTEAFF. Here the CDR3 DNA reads TGTGCCAGCAGCGTAGAAGGGGGCACTGAAGCTTTCTTT.

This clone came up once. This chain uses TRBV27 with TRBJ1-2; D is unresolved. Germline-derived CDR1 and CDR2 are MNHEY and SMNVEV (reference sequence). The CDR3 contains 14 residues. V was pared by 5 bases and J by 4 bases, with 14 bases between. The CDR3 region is CASSPQLGVYGYTF. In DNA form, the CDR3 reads TGTGCCAGCAGTCCACAGTTGGGAGTCTATGGCTACACCTTC.

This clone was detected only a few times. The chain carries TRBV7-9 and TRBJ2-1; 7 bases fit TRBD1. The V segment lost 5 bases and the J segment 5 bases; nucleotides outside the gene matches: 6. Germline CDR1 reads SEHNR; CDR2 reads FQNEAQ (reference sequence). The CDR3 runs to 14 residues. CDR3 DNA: TGTGCCAGCAGCCAAACAGGGGTCCACAATGAGCAGTTCTTC. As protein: CASSQTGVHNEQFF. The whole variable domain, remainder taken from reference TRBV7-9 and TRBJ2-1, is DTGVSQNPRHKITKRGQNVTFRCDPISEHNRLYWYRQTLGQGPEFLTYFQNEAQLEKSRLLSDRFSAERPKGSFSTLEIQRTEQGDSAMYLCASSQTGVHNEQFFGPGTRLTVL.

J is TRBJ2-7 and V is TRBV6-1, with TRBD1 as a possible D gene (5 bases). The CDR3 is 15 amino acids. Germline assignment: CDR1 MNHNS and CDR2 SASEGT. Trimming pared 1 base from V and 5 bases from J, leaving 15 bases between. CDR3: CASSEGVRADHEQYF. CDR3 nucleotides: TGTGCCAGCAGTGAAGGAGTCAGGGCCGACCACGAGCAGTACTTC.

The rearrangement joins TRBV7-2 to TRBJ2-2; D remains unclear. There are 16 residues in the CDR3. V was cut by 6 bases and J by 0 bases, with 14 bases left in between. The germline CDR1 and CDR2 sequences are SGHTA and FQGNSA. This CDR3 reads CASRAGYFANTGELFF. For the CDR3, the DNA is TGTGCCAGCAGAGCCGGGTATTTCGCGAACACCGGGGAGCTGTTTTTT. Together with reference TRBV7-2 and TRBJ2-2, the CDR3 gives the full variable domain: GAGVSQSPSNKVTEKGKDVELRCDPISGHTALYWYRQSLGQGLEFLIYFQGNSAPDKSGLPSDRFSAERTGGSVSTLTIQRTQQEDSAVYLCASRAGYFANTGELFFGEGSRLTVL.

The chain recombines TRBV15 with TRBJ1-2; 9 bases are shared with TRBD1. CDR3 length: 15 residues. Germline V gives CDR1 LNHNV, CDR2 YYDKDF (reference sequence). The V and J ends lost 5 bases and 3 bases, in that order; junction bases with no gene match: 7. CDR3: CATSGYRDRDYGYTF. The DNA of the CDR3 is TGTGCCACCAGCGGATACCGGGACAGGGACTATGGCTACACCTTC.

The CDR3 DNA reads TGTGCCAGCAGGGCCACGGAGATTGGGACTGAAGCTTTCTTT. Protein sequence: CASRATEIGTEAFF. J is TRBJ1-1 and V is TRBV7-9; no clear D gene. The V end was cut by 6 bases, the J end by 5 bases, with 16 bases between. The CDR3 length is 14 residues. From germline, CDR1 is SEHNR and CDR2 FQNEAQ (reference sequence).